Presented here are 10 T cell receptor beta chains from one specimen sequenced in a study of blood T cell repertoires in COVID-19. The repertoire was sequenced with immunoSEQ multiplex PCR; TCRdb's copy has only in-frame clones and lacks some. The sample comprises about 62,000 clones, approximately 92% of which are singletons, and under 20% rests with the top ten. The source material was peripheral blood. The receptors shown here come from a woman in her sixties or seventies with COVID-19, enrolled during active disease.

The chain employs TRBV9 and TRBJ2-7; the match to TRBD2 covers 7 bases. This CDR3 region has 15 residues. Germline V gives CDR1 SGDLS, CDR2 YYNGEE. J gave up 6 bases and V 0 bases, and 9 bases lay outside the gene matches. The CDR3 coding sequence is TGTGCCAGCAGCGTAGTGTCCGGACTAGTAGGCGAGCAGTACTTC. This gives the protein CASSVVSGLVGEQYF.

The rearrangement links TRBV5-4 to TRBJ2-1, with 7 nucleotides matching TRBD1. Germline-derived CDR1 and CDR2 are SGHNT and YYREEE (reference sequence). The CDR3 covers 14 residues. Trimming took 3 bases from V and 5 from J; bases not matched to a gene: 5. In DNA form, the CDR3 reads TGTGCCAGCAGCTGGGCCAGGGGGAACAATGAGCAGTTCTTC. Translated, it gives CASSWARGNNEQFF.

The count of this clone is one. The V call is TRBV5-6, the J call TRBJ2-2, with D perhaps TRBD2 (6 bases). The CDR3 extends over 14 amino acids. V was clipped by 3 bases and J by 1 base, with 7 bases between them. CDR1 is SGHDT and CDR2 is YYEEEE in the germline V gene. CDR3 DNA: TGTGCCAGCAGCTCGGGACTGAACACCGGGGAGCTGTTTTTT. Its translation is CASSSGLNTGELFF.

V gene TRBV18 combines with J gene TRBJ1-3; D is undetermined. Germline lookup yields CDR1 KGHSH and CDR2 LQKENI. Trimming left V 3 bases short and J 1 base short, with 16 bases between. The CDR3 consists of 17 residues. The CDR3 coding sequence is TGTGCCAGCTCACCCCCGAACCGGGGTCTGTCTGGAAACACCATATATTTT. It yields the protein CASSPPNRGLSGNTIYF.

A single count supports this clone. V is TRBV7-2 and J is TRBJ2-7, with D possibly being TRBD2 (5 bases). Germline lookup yields CDR1 SGHTA and CDR2 FQGNSA. V was clipped by 3 bases and J by 0 bases, with 6 bases between them. This CDR3 has 13 residues. For the CDR3, the DNA is TGTGCCAGCAGCTTGGAGGACTCCTACGAGCAGTACTTC. This translates into CASSLEDSYEQYF. The full variable domain, rest sourced from reference TRBV7-2 and TRBJ2-7, is GAGVSQSPSNKVTEKGKDVELRCDPISGHTALYWYRQSLGQGLEFLIYFQGNSAPDKSGLPSDRFSAERTGGSVSTLTIQRTQQEDSAVYLCASSLEDSYEQYFGPGTRLTVT.

The J gene is TRBJ1-1, the V gene TRBV10-3; 9 positions agree with TRBD1. The CDR3 is 14 amino acids. With V trimmed by 6 bases and J by 4 bases, 6 bases remained unmatched. Germline V gene sequence: CDR1 ENHRY, CDR2 SYGVKD. The CDR3 DNA reads TGTGCCATCAGCGGGGACAGGGAGGGCACTGAAGCTTTCTTT. This codes for CAISGDREGTEAFF.

The chain uses TRBV5-6 and TRBJ1-2; 7 bases map to TRBD1. This CDR3 is 14 amino acids long. Germline CDR1 reads SGHDT; CDR2 reads YYEEEE. The trim removed 4 bases at V and 0 bases at J, leaving 3 bases unmatched. The CDR3 DNA sequence: TGTGCCAGCAGCCGGGGACAGACTAACTATGGCTACACCTTC. Translating it yields CASSRGQTNYGYTF.

This clone was counted a single time. The junction departs from the called germline gene at one end, perhaps through a read error. The chain is built from TRBV7-7 and TRBJ2-3; 12 bases match TRBD2. CDR3 length: 17 residues. CDR1 is SSHAT, CDR2 FNYEAQ, per germline (reference sequence). This chain's CDR3 is CASSLETASGRADTQYF. As DNA, the CDR3 is TGTGCTAGCAGCTTAGAAACGGCTAGCGGGAGGGCAGATACGCAGTATTTT.

CDR3 sequence reads: CASSRQDRIHEQYF. The CDR3 region has the DNA TGCGCCAGCAGCCGTCAGGACAGGATCCACGAGCAGTACTTC. V usage is TRBV5-1 and J usage is TRBJ2-7; TRBD1 agrees at 7 bases. The CDR3 consists of 14 residues. The germline V gene has CDR1 SGHRS and CDR2 YFSETQ. V lost 4 bases to trimming and J lost 5 bases; unmatched junction nucleotides: 9.

This clone is a singleton in its sample. The chain has TRBV3-1 (or the pseudogene TRBV3-2) and TRBJ2-4; D is possibly TRBD1 (5 bases). Per the germline V gene, CDR1 is LGHDT and CDR2 is YNNKEL (reference sequence). This CDR3 spans 15 amino acids. V gave up 0 bases and J gave up 5 bases, with 11 bases separating them. The CDR3 DNA sequence: TGTGCCAGCAGCCAAGATTCAGGGTCCCAAAACATTCAGTACTTC. Translation gives CASSQDSGSQNIQYF.